This entry features one TCR beta chain sequence. This entry comes from a study of blood T cell repertoires in COVID-19. Turning to the study itself: Sites across the United States, Italy and Spain contributed samples from acute and convalescent COVID-19. Sample material is recorded as cDNA or gDNA derived from T cells, B-cell-depleted T cells, or PBMCs.

Profiled with immunoSEQ multiplex PCR; TCRdb holds only in-frame clones, not every one. The data contain more than 95,000 clones, roughly 83% of them singletons. Germline loops: CDR1 DFQATT, CDR2 SNEGSKA (reference sequence). Deletions cut 0 bases from V and 9 bases from J, with 6 bases between. The CDR3 is 11 amino acids. This chain uses TRBV20-1 with TRBJ2-1; no clear D gene. This receptor was obtained from a human donor in a cohort sampled during active COVID-19. The source material was peripheral blood. The CDR3 bases are TGCAGTGCTAGAGATGGTAGTGAGCAGTTCTTC. Translated: CSARDGSEQFF.